This T cell receptor (beta chain) was identified in a study of blood T cell repertoires in COVID-19. This clone was recorded once. Under the authors' procedure: Quantification of nucleated cells was approximated via reference gene primer amplification. Produced via immunoSEQ multiplex PCR; TCRdb's table is partial and in-frame only. D and trimming come from the DNA, and the V and J calls and clone size come from that table. There are roughly 250,000 clones in the sample; roughly 86% occur only once, and around 0.8% lies in the top ten. J lost 8 bases, V lost 4 bases, and 8 bases had no gene match. The V gene's germline CDR1 is SGHRS and CDR2 YFSETQ. This CDR3 is built from 14 residues.

The sample consisted of peripheral blood. This TCR derives from a woman between 25 and 40 years old with acute or convalescent COVID-19. The V gene is TRBV5-1, the J gene TRBJ1-4; TRBD1 agrees at 7 bases. The CDR3 is CASSLKTGYEKLFF. CDR3 nucleotide sequence: TGCGCCAGCAGCCTAAAGACAGGGTACGAAAAACTGTTTTTT.